This T cell receptor (beta chain) was documented in a study of blood T cell repertoires in COVID-19. Turning to the study itself: Italy, Spain and the United States were the sources of the convalescent and acute COVID-19 samples. PBMCs, B-cell-depleted T cells, or T cells were the source of the cDNA or gDNA that made up the material.

Only in-frame clones appear in the TCRdb table, and some are missing; sequencing was by immunoSEQ multiplex PCR. Found here are around 100,000 clones, about nine tenths of them singletons; the top ten hold 2.1%. The specimen was peripheral blood. The sequence was obtained from a man between 50 and 59 years old with active COVID-19.

The CDR3, as DNA: TGTGCCAGCAGCGGGGACAGTCTGGGGGAACTGTTTTTT. This gives the protein CASSGDSLGELFF. V and J are TRBV9 and TRBJ1-4; 7 bases match TRBD1. From germline, CDR1 is SGDLS and CDR2 YYNGEE. CDR3 length: 13 residues. After removal of 3 bases from V and 12 bases from J, the junction contained 8 bases not matched to a gene.